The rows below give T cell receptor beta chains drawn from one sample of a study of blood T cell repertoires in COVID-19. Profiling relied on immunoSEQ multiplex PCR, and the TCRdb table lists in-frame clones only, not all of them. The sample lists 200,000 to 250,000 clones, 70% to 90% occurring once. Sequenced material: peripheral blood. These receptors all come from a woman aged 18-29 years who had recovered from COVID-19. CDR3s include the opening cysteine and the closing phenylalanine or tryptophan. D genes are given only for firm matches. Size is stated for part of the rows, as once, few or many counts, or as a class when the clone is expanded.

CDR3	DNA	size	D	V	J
CASRGLFGLEETQYF	TGTGCCAGCAGGGGGTTATTCGGACTGGAAGAGACCCAGTACTTC	-	-	TRBV25-1	TRBJ2-5
CASSESGGNTEAFF	TGCGCCAGCAGTGAGTCGGGAGGGAACACTGAAGCTTTCTTT	-	-	TRBV10-1	TRBJ1-1
CASSAGQGVAGELFF	TGTGCCAGCAGCGCCGGCCAGGGGGTGGCCGGGGAGCTGTTTTTT	-	TRBD1	TRBV9	TRBJ2-2
CSVDGAQGPTEAFF	TGCAGCGTTGATGGGGCCCAGGGGCCTACTGAAGCTTTCTTT	once	-	TRBV29-1	TRBJ1-1
CASRSGQLGEQFF	TGTGCCAGCAGGTCTGGACAGTTGGGTGAGCAGTTCTTC	-	-	TRBV25-1	TRBJ2-1
CASSQERGIGTDTQYF	TGCGCCAGCAGCCAAGAAAGGGGAATAGGTACAGATACGCAGTATTTT	once	-	TRBV4-3	TRBJ2-3
CASSLSQGIGELFF	TGTGCCAGCAGCTTATCACAGGGGATCGGGGAGCTGTTTTTT	-	TRBD1	TRBV7-3	TRBJ2-2
CASSLLAGAYNEQFF	TGTGCCAGCAGCCTGCTAGCGGGAGCTTACAATGAGCAGTTCTTC	-	TRBD2	TRBV5-4	TRBJ2-1
CASSDRVYGEQYF	TGTGCCAGCAGTGACAGGGTGTACGGCGAGCAGTACTTC	once	-	TRBV6-1	TRBJ2-7
CASKTGAGETQYF	TGTGCCAGCAAGACTGGCGCAGGGGAAACGCAGTATTTT	-	-	TRBV6-5	TRBJ2-3
CASSQEIFLNRAPRLYSGANVLTF	TGTGCCAGCAGCCAAGAAATTTTTCTGAACAGGGCCCCCCGTCTCTACTCTGGGGCCAACGTCCTGACTTTC	-	-	TRBV14	TRBJ2-6
CSVAKSGGPYNEQFF	TGCAGCGTTGCCAAATCGGGAGGACCCTACAATGAGCAGTTCTTC	-	TRBD2	TRBV29-1	TRBJ2-1
CSASDGREVPDTQYF	TGCAGTGCTAGTGACGGGAGAGAAGTCCCAGATACGCAGTATTTT	-	-	TRBV20-1	TRBJ2-3
CASSQEVITGGTYEQYF	TGCGCCAGCAGCCAAGAAGTTATCACAGGGGGGACCTACGAGCAGTACTTC	-	TRBD1	TRBV4-1	TRBJ2-7
CSASPIGTSLSYEQYF	TGCAGTGCTAGTCCCATCGGGACTAGCTTATCCTACGAGCAGTACTTC	once	TRBD2	TRBV20-1	TRBJ2-7
CASSSTGQKAFF	TGTGCCAGCAGCTCCACGGGACAAAAAGCTTTCTTT	-	-	TRBV13	TRBJ1-1
CASSRTGTSYEQYF	TGTGCCAGCAGCCGGACAGGGACATCGTACGAGCAGTACTTC	-	TRBD1	TRBV6-5	TRBJ2-7
CASYRIGTGEDEQYF	TGTGCCAGCTACAGAATCGGGACAGGGGAGGACGAGCAGTACTTC	few	TRBD1	TRBV2	TRBJ2-7
CASSLGRGRAGANVLTF	TGTGCCAGCAGCTTAGGCAGGGGAAGGGCTGGGGCCAACGTCCTGACTTTC	-	-	TRBV13	TRBJ2-6
CASSGRGALTEAFF	TGTGCCAGCAGCGGCCGGGGGGCGCTCACTGAAGCTTTCTTT	-	-	TRBV5-4	TRBJ1-1
CAWRAGGTGNTIYF	TGTGCCTGGAGAGCGGGCGGTACTGGAAACACCATATATTTT	-	-	TRBV30	TRBJ1-3
CSVFLNTGELFF	TGCAGCGTCTTCCTAAACACCGGGGAGCTGTTTTTT	-	-	TRBV29-1	TRBJ2-2
CASSLGPAGNEQYF	TGTGCCAGCAGCTTGGGCCCAGCGGGAAACGAGCAGTACTTC	-	TRBD2	TRBV5-4	TRBJ2-7
CASSVFGGYEQYF	TGCGCCAGCAGCGTGTTCGGCGGCTACGAGCAGTACTTC	-	-	TRBV5-1	TRBJ2-7
CASSQAVSGLRTDTQYF	TGTGCCAGCAGCCAAGCGGTCAGCGGGCTTCGCACAGATACGCAGTATTTT	-	-	TRBV3-1/TRBV3-2	TRBJ2-3
CASSPTGQGEKLFF	TGTGCCAGCAGCCCAACCGGGCAGGGCGAAAAACTGTTTTTT	-	-	TRBV7-2	TRBJ1-4
CASSSPGTEAFF	TGTGCCAGCAGCTCACCGGGCACTGAAGCTTTCTTT	few	-	TRBV6-6	TRBJ1-1
CASSPSEGIYGYTF	TGTGCCAGCAGCCCTAGCGAGGGGATCTATGGCTACACCTTC	-	-	TRBV13	TRBJ1-2
CASSLEAQGNTEAFF	TGTGCCAGCAGCTTAGAAGCGCAGGGGAACACTGAAGCTTTCTTT	-	-	TRBV11-2	TRBJ1-1
CASSIEDGVQYF	TGTGCCAGTAGTATAGAGGACGGGGTGCAGTACTTC	-	-	TRBV19	TRBJ2-7
CSVEEGSRTEAFF	TGCAGCGTTGAGGAGGGTAGCAGGACTGAAGCTTTCTTT	few	-	TRBV29-1	TRBJ1-1
CASSTGTGIGTEAFF	TGTGCCAGCAGCACGGGGACAGGGATTGGTACTGAAGCTTTCTTT	-	TRBD1	TRBV7-6	TRBJ1-1
CASSQQGNNYGYTF	TGCGCCAGCAGCCAACAGGGAAACAACTATGGCTACACCTTC	-	-	TRBV4-1	TRBJ1-2
CASSFGQTNTEAFF	TGTGCCAGCAGCTTCGGACAGACGAACACTGAAGCTTTCTTT	few	-	TRBV5-4	TRBJ1-1
CASSIGRGGQPQHF	TGTGCCAGTAGTATAGGTAGGGGTGGTCAGCCCCAGCATTTT	-	-	TRBV19	TRBJ1-5
CASGLSAPEQYF	TGTGCCAGCGGACTCTCGGCGCCCGAGCAGTACTTC	-	-	TRBV12-3/TRBV12-4	TRBJ2-7
CASSPASGNHEQYF	TGTGCCAGCTCACCGGCCAGCGGGAACCACGAGCAGTACTTC	once	TRBD2	TRBV18	TRBJ2-7
CASSPSGVPDTQYF	TGTGCCAGCAGCCCATCCGGGGTCCCAGATACGCAGTATTTT	-	-	TRBV9	TRBJ2-3
CASSLLSLDNEQFF	TGTGCCAGCAGCTTGCTTAGCCTAGACAATGAGCAGTTCTTC	once	-	TRBV5-6	TRBJ2-1
CASSPYGDRGPHSSYNEQFF	TGTGCCAGCTCACCCTATGGGGACAGGGGTCCTCACAGCTCCTACAATGAGCAGTTCTTC	-	TRBD1	TRBV18	TRBJ2-1
CASSLWDSDEQFF	TGTGCCAGCAGTCTCTGGGACAGCGATGAGCAGTTCTTC	-	TRBD1	TRBV27	TRBJ2-1
CASSTTGLAGDEQYF	TGTGCCAGCAGTACAACCGGGCTAGCGGGAGACGAGCAGTACTTC	-	TRBD2	TRBV6-2/TRBV6-3	TRBJ2-7
CASSLEALAGGGTGELFF	TGCGCCAGCAGCTTGGAGGCACTGGCGGGAGGGGGGACCGGGGAGCTGTTTTTT	-	TRBD2	TRBV5-1	TRBJ2-2
CATSLAGADTQYF	TGTGCCACTTCCCTAGCGGGAGCAGATACGCAGTATTTT	-	TRBD2	TRBV4-2	TRBJ2-3
CASRTAGNSPLHF	TGTGCCAGCAGGACAGCGGGGAATTCACCCCTCCACTTT	-	-	TRBV6-5	TRBJ1-6
CASNEQGTYGYTF	TGTGCCAGCAACGAACAGGGCACCTATGGCTACACCTTC	-	-	TRBV3-1/TRBV3-2	TRBJ1-2